The rows below give T cell receptor beta chains drawn from one sample of a study of cytomegalovirus exposure and HLA in healthy donors. The assay was immunoSEQ multiplex PCR, and TCRdb's table has in-frame clones only and misses some. The table includes around 180,000 clones, over 60% detected once. Input material: PBMCs. These receptors originate from a woman aged 40 to 50 in good health and CMV-seronegative. Each CDR3 is given with its conserved first and last residue. The order of the fields is D gene, clone size, J gene, V gene, CDR3 DNA, CDR3 protein. A D gene is named only where the DNA matches it firmly. Rows may omit the clone size; those that give it use once, few, many or a size class.

d_gene: .
abundance: .
j_gene: TRBJ1-3
v_gene: TRBV30
CDR3nt: TGTGCCTGGAGAGTCGGGGGTGGAAACACCATATATTTT
CDR3aa: CAWRVGGGNTIYF

d_gene: .
abundance: .
j_gene: TRBJ2-5
v_gene: TRBV5-1
CDR3nt: TGCGCCAGCAGCCTCGGGTTCAAGGAGGAGACCCAGTACTTC
CDR3aa: CASSLGFKEETQYF

d_gene: .
abundance: once
j_gene: TRBJ1-1
v_gene: TRBV10-3
CDR3nt: TGTGCCATCAGTGAGGGACACCTGAACACTGAAGCTTTCTTT
CDR3aa: CAISEGHLNTEAFF

d_gene: TRBD2
abundance: .
j_gene: TRBJ2-3
v_gene: TRBV5-4
CDR3nt: TGTGCCAGCAGCTTGGAGCTCGCGGGAGGGCCTCCTCATCCGTATTTT
CDR3aa: CASSLELAGGPPHPYF

d_gene: .
abundance: once
j_gene: TRBJ2-1
v_gene: TRBV25-1
CDR3nt: TGTGCCAGCAACACGCTAGCTAATGAGCAGTTCTTC
CDR3aa: CASNTLANEQFF

d_gene: .
abundance: .
j_gene: TRBJ1-1
v_gene: TRBV9
CDR3nt: TGTGCCAGCAGCGTGCGTGAAATGAACACTGAAGCTTTCTTT
CDR3aa: CASSVREMNTEAFF

d_gene: TRBD1
abundance: .
j_gene: TRBJ2-2
v_gene: TRBV7-3
CDR3nt: TGTGCCAGCAGCCCAAGATCCAGAATCCGGGACAGCGCGAACACCGGGGAGCTGTTTTTT
CDR3aa: CASSPRSRIRDSANTGELFF

d_gene: TRBD1
abundance: .
j_gene: TRBJ1-2
v_gene: TRBV6-6
CDR3nt: TGTGCCAGCACCTATGGACAGGTTTATGGCTACACCTTC
CDR3aa: CASTYGQVYGYTF

d_gene: TRBD1
abundance: .
j_gene: TRBJ2-2
v_gene: TRBV9
CDR3nt: TGTGCCAGCAGCGTAGGCGGGACAGGGATAAACACCGGGGAGCTGTTTTTT
CDR3aa: CASSVGGTGINTGELFF

d_gene: .
abundance: .
j_gene: TRBJ2-1
v_gene: TRBV5-1
CDR3nt: TGCGCCAGCAGCTCTTTATACAATGAGCAGTTCTTC
CDR3aa: CASSSLYNEQFF

d_gene: TRBD2
abundance: .
j_gene: TRBJ2-5
v_gene: TRBV5-4
CDR3nt: TGTGCCAGCAGCTTTGGACTAGCCCCTCAAGAGACCCAGTACTTC
CDR3aa: CASSFGLAPQETQYF

d_gene: .
abundance: .
j_gene: TRBJ2-3
v_gene: TRBV14
CDR3nt: TGTGCCAGCAGCCCCCTTCTTTTAGCGACCCCCACAGATACGCAGTATTTT
CDR3aa: CASSPLLLATPTDTQYF

d_gene: TRBD1
abundance: .
j_gene: TRBJ1-3
v_gene: TRBV9
CDR3nt: TGTGCCAGCAGCCGTGGACAGGGGATTTCTGGAAACACCATATATTTT
CDR3aa: CASSRGQGISGNTIYF

d_gene: .
abundance: .
j_gene: TRBJ2-1
v_gene: TRBV19
CDR3nt: TGTGCCAGTATCTCGGGGAATGAGCAGTTCTTC
CDR3aa: CASISGNEQFF

d_gene: .
abundance: .
j_gene: TRBJ1-4
v_gene: TRBV19
CDR3nt: TGTGCCAGTAGCACCCAGGGAAGGGGAGAAAAACTGTTTTTT
CDR3aa: CASSTQGRGEKLFF

d_gene: TRBD2
abundance: .
j_gene: TRBJ2-5
v_gene: TRBV19
CDR3nt: TGTGCCAGTAGTATCTATCTAGCGGAAGAGACCCAGTACTTC
CDR3aa: CASSIYLAEETQYF

d_gene: TRBD1
abundance: .
j_gene: TRBJ2-1
v_gene: TRBV6-1
CDR3nt: TGTGCCAGCAGTGAAGCTTTTCCGTCGAAATGGACAGGGGGCGATGAGCAGTTCTTC
CDR3aa: CASSEAFPSKWTGGDEQFF

d_gene: .
abundance: .
j_gene: TRBJ2-7
v_gene: TRBV5-1
CDR3nt: TGCGCCAGCAGCTTACAGGGCTACGAGCAGTACTTC
CDR3aa: CASSLQGYEQYF

d_gene: TRBD2
abundance: .
j_gene: TRBJ2-7
v_gene: TRBV5-1
CDR3nt: TGCGCCAGCAGCTTGGCGGGACTAGCGGGAGGGTACGAGCAGTACTTC
CDR3aa: CASSLAGLAGGYEQYF

d_gene: TRBD2
abundance: .
j_gene: TRBJ2-2
v_gene: TRBV7-3
CDR3nt: TGTGCCAGCAGCTCTAGCGGGAACACCGGGGAGCTGTTTTTT
CDR3aa: CASSSSGNTGELFF

d_gene: TRBD1
abundance: few
j_gene: TRBJ2-2
v_gene: TRBV28
CDR3nt: TGTGCCAGCAGCCTACTCACAGGGGAGACCGGGGAGCTGTTTTTT
CDR3aa: CASSLLTGETGELFF

d_gene: .
abundance: few
j_gene: TRBJ1-1
v_gene: TRBV4-1
CDR3nt: TGCGCCAGCAGCCAAGATTCAGGTCGGGGGGGTTTTATCTGGGGCACTGAGGCTTTCTTT
CDR3aa: CASSQDSGRGGFIWGTEAFF

d_gene: .
abundance: .
j_gene: TRBJ1-1
v_gene: TRBV19
CDR3nt: TGTGCCAGTAGTATGGGGGCCGGGCAGAGGGCTTTCTTT
CDR3aa: CASSMGAGQRAFF

d_gene: .
abundance: once
j_gene: TRBJ2-3
v_gene: TRBV27
CDR3nt: TGTGCCAGCACTCAGGACACCTTCACAGATACGCAGTATTTT
CDR3aa: CASTQDTFTDTQYF

d_gene: .
abundance: few
j_gene: TRBJ1-1
v_gene: TRBV11-3
CDR3nt: TGTGCCAGCAGCTTTATCCCAGGGCAAGCCATGAACACTGAAGCTTTCTTT
CDR3aa: CASSFIPGQAMNTEAFF

d_gene: .
abundance: .
j_gene: TRBJ1-2
v_gene: TRBV19
CDR3nt: TGTGCCAGTAGTCCGGTGACAGTCTCGATCTATGGCTACACCTTC
CDR3aa: CASSPVTVSIYGYTF

d_gene: TRBD1
abundance: .
j_gene: TRBJ2-7
v_gene: TRBV19
CDR3nt: TGTGCCAGTAGTCGAGGACAGGGGGACTACGAGCAGTACTTC
CDR3aa: CASSRGQGDYEQYF

d_gene: .
abundance: once
j_gene: TRBJ1-5
v_gene: TRBV2
CDR3nt: TGTGCCAGCAACCTTGGCGGGCAGCCCCAGCATTTT
CDR3aa: CASNLGGQPQHF

d_gene: .
abundance: .
j_gene: TRBJ2-2
v_gene: TRBV6-1
CDR3nt: TGTGCCAGCAGTGAAGTGAGTAGCGGGAACACCGGGGAGCTGTTTTTT
CDR3aa: CASSEVSSGNTGELFF

d_gene: TRBD2
abundance: .
j_gene: TRBJ2-3
v_gene: TRBV7-3
CDR3nt: TGTGCCAGCAGCCGGGGGCAAGTCGCGGGAGGCCCACCACTTCGCACAGATACGCAGTATTTT
CDR3aa: CASSRGQVAGGPPLRTDTQYF

d_gene: .
abundance: .
j_gene: TRBJ1-2
v_gene: TRBV6-6
CDR3nt: TGTGCCAGCAGTTACGGCGTTAGGGGAAATCATGGCTACACCTTC
CDR3aa: CASSYGVRGNHGYTF

d_gene: TRBD2
abundance: .
j_gene: TRBJ2-5
v_gene: TRBV18
CDR3nt: TGTGCCAGCTCACCTCAAGCGGGAGGGGAGACCCAGTACTTC
CDR3aa: CASSPQAGGETQYF

d_gene: TRBD2
abundance: .
j_gene: TRBJ2-7
v_gene: TRBV6-4
CDR3nt: TGTGCCCCACGGGGGGGGCGGGGGTACGAGCAGTACTTC
CDR3aa: CAPRGGRGYEQYF

d_gene: .
abundance: .
j_gene: TRBJ1-5
v_gene: TRBV30
CDR3nt: TGTGCCTGGAGTGTACTGGGGGGGGGACAGCCCCAGCATTTT
CDR3aa: CAWSVLGGGQPQHF

d_gene: .
abundance: .
j_gene: TRBJ1-2
v_gene: TRBV9
CDR3nt: TGTGCCAGCAGCGTAGGGATCGTTCCAGGGTATGGCTACACCTTC
CDR3aa: CASSVGIVPGYGYTF

d_gene: TRBD1
abundance: .
j_gene: TRBJ1-6
v_gene: TRBV15
CDR3nt: TGTGCCACCAGCCCTGACAGGGTAAATTCACCCCTCCACTTT
CDR3aa: CATSPDRVNSPLHF

d_gene: .
abundance: .
j_gene: TRBJ2-1
v_gene: TRBV2
CDR3nt: TGTGCCAGCAGGGGACTTTCCGCTTTCTATGAGCAGTTCTTC
CDR3aa: CASRGLSAFYEQFF

d_gene: TRBD1
abundance: .
j_gene: TRBJ1-1
v_gene: TRBV14
CDR3nt: TGTGCCAGCACGAGGGGGCTGGAAACTGAAGCTTTCTTT
CDR3aa: CASTRGLETEAFF

d_gene: .
abundance: .
j_gene: TRBJ1-2
v_gene: TRBV5-4
CDR3nt: TGTGCCAGCAGCTTGCGGGAAGACTATGGCTACACCTTC
CDR3aa: CASSLREDYGYTF

d_gene: .
abundance: .
j_gene: TRBJ2-7
v_gene: TRBV7-6
CDR3nt: TGTGCCAGCAGCTTAGGAGGGACTGGCGAGCAGTACTTC
CDR3aa: CASSLGGTGEQYF

d_gene: .
abundance: .
j_gene: TRBJ2-1
v_gene: TRBV13
CDR3nt: TGTGCCAGCAGCTCCGAGAGGAGCCTAGGGTTCTTC
CDR3aa: CASSSERSLGFF

d_gene: TRBD1
abundance: .
j_gene: TRBJ2-2
v_gene: TRBV9
CDR3nt: TGTGCCAGCAGCGCCGGACAGGGGGCGAGAGAAACCGGGGAGCTGTTTTTT
CDR3aa: CASSAGQGARETGELFF

d_gene: .
abundance: .
j_gene: TRBJ2-1
v_gene: TRBV27
CDR3nt: TGTGCCAGAGGGGTTGGGCGTGGTGAGCAGTTCTTC
CDR3aa: CARGVGRGEQFF

d_gene: .
abundance: .
j_gene: TRBJ1-1
v_gene: TRBV21-1
CDR3nt: TGTGCCAGCATTGCGGGAACAAACACTGAAGCTTTCTTT
CDR3aa: CASIAGTNTEAFF

d_gene: TRBD1
abundance: once
j_gene: TRBJ1-2
v_gene: TRBV5-1
CDR3nt: TGCGCCAGCAGCCAGGGGACAGCGCGTCTAGCTAACTATGGCTACACCTTC
CDR3aa: CASSQGTARLANYGYTF

d_gene: TRBD1
abundance: .
j_gene: TRBJ1-5
v_gene: TRBV6-1
CDR3nt: TGTGCCAGCAGTGCAGGGACAGGGGGCGAAGCTCGTCAGCCCCAGCATTTT
CDR3aa: CASSAGTGGEARQPQHF

d_gene: .
abundance: .
j_gene: TRBJ2-2
v_gene: TRBV11-3
CDR3nt: TGTGCCAGCAGCTTTTTATCGGGTCCCGGGGAGCTGTTTTTT
CDR3aa: CASSFLSGPGELFF

d_gene: TRBD1
abundance: .
j_gene: TRBJ1-2
v_gene: TRBV19
CDR3nt: TGTGCCAGTATCAGGGACAGGGGAAGTGCTGGAGGCTACACCTTC
CDR3aa: CASIRDRGSAGGYTF

d_gene: .
abundance: few
j_gene: TRBJ1-1
v_gene: TRBV5-6
CDR3nt: TGTGCCAGCAGCTTGGATGCGGGGGCTTCGTCTGAAGCTTTCTTT
CDR3aa: CASSLDAGASSEAFF

d_gene: .
abundance: .
j_gene: TRBJ1-2
v_gene: TRBV19
CDR3nt: TGTGCCAGTAGTATCTCCGGGACACTGGGTGGCTACACCTTC
CDR3aa: CASSISGTLGGYTF

d_gene: TRBD1
abundance: .
j_gene: TRBJ1-2
v_gene: TRBV5-4
CDR3nt: TGTGCCAGCAGTGATGACAGGGACTATGGCTACACCTTC
CDR3aa: CASSDDRDYGYTF

d_gene: .
abundance: .
j_gene: TRBJ2-3
v_gene: TRBV30
CDR3nt: TGTGCCGGGGGGCCGCACAGGGGTACGCAGTATTTT
CDR3aa: CAGGPHRGTQYF

d_gene: TRBD1
abundance: .
j_gene: TRBJ2-5
v_gene: TRBV9
CDR3nt: TGTGCCAGCAGCGTAGCTCCGGGACAGGGCGAGACCCAGTACTTC
CDR3aa: CASSVAPGQGETQYF

d_gene: TRBD2
abundance: few
j_gene: TRBJ2-1
v_gene: TRBV29-1
CDR3nt: TGCAGCGTTGAACTCTTCGCCCCGCGGGAGCTATACAATGAGCAGTTCTTC
CDR3aa: CSVELFAPRELYNEQFF

d_gene: TRBD1
abundance: .
j_gene: TRBJ1-1
v_gene: TRBV18
CDR3nt: TGTGCCAGCTCACGGGACAGATCCACTGAAGCTTTCTTT
CDR3aa: CASSRDRSTEAFF